These 27 T cell receptor beta chains share one sample of origin, sequenced in a study of T cell changes during pregnancy in multiple sclerosis. Method: immunoSEQ multiplex PCR; TCRdb's copy keeps in-frame clones and lacks some. In the table there are about 100,000 clones, roughly 90% of which are singletons. Material: peripheral blood, obtained after pregnancy. All receptors come from a female donor with multiple sclerosis, enrolled in a pregnancy study.

The chain links TRBV30 to TRBJ2-2, with 7 bases matching TRBD2. Germline CDR1 reads GTSNPN; CDR2 reads SVGIG (reference sequence). V was pared by 0 bases and J by 1 base, with 2 bases of the junction left unmatched. The CDR3 spans 15 residues. CDR3 bases: TGTGCCTGGAGTGTCGAGCGGGGGAACACCGGGGAGCTGTTTTTT. Its translation is CAWSVERGNTGELFF.

This sequence joins TRBV6-4 and TRBJ1-5; D is unclear. This CDR3 spans 13 amino acids. V lost 5 bases, J lost 5 bases, and 10 bases lay in between. From germline, CDR1 is MRHNA and CDR2 SNTAGT. CDR3 bases: TGTGCCAGCAGTCAGGATAGTGATCAGCCCCAGCATTTT. This encodes CASSQDSDQPQHF.

This chain uses TRBV19 with TRBJ2-4, with a possible D match to TRBD1 (5 bases). This CDR3 is built from 15 residues. Deletions cut 4 bases from V and 2 bases from J, with 12 bases between. The germline V gene encodes CDR1 LNHDA and CDR2 SQIVND (reference sequence). For the CDR3, the DNA is TGTGCCAGTAGTAGGCAGGGTGGGTCCAAAAACATTCAGTACTTC. This translates into CASSRQGGSKNIQYF.

The V and J genes are TRBV19 and TRBJ1-1; D gene ambiguous. Trimming cost V 1 base and J 1 base, with 7 bases left between them. This CDR3 is built from 14 residues. Germline assignment: CDR1 LNHDA and CDR2 SQIVND (reference sequence). This CDR3 reads CASSIGHTNTEAFF. The CDR3 nucleotides are TGTGCCAGTAGTATAGGACACACGAACACTGAAGCTTTCTTT.

The chain has TRBV19 and TRBJ2-1; D is perhaps TRBD2 (7 bases). V lost 0 bases to trimming and J lost 7 bases, with 16 bases between them. The germline gives CDR1 LNHDA, CDR2 SQIVND (reference sequence). The CDR3 length is 16 residues. CDR3 amino acids: CASSIDRGLLVNEQFF. DNA for the CDR3: TGTGCCAGTAGTATAGACAGGGGACTACTAGTGAATGAGCAGTTCTTC.

The chain links TRBV9 to TRBJ2-2; 7 positions agree with TRBD2. There are 14 residues in the CDR3. Per the germline V gene, CDR1 is SGDLS and CDR2 is YYNGEE. J gave up 2 bases and V 3 bases, and 1 base lay outside the gene matches. CDR3 DNA: TGTGCCAGCAGCGGGGGGGGAAACACCGGGGAGCTGTTTTTT. Amino acids: CASSGGGNTGELFF.

The chain uses TRBV6-6 and TRBJ2-7; no reliable D call. This CDR3 is built from 11 residues. Trimming stripped 4 bases from V and 5 bases from J, with 6 bases between. Per the germline V gene, CDR1 is MNHNY and CDR2 is SVGAGI (reference sequence). The CDR3 sequence: CASSLTHEQYF. The DNA for the CDR3 is TGTGCCAGCAGTTTGACTCACGAGCAGTACTTC.

This clone is a singleton in its sample. The rearrangement uses TRBV10-3 and TRBJ2-1; 11 bases are shared with TRBD2. Germline V gene sequence: CDR1 ENHRY, CDR2 SYGVKD. J gave up 5 bases and V 5 bases, and 5 bases lay outside the gene matches. The CDR3 extends over 15 amino acids. The CDR3 spells CAISLLAGGNNEQFF. DNA for the CDR3: TGTGCCATCAGTCTTCTAGCGGGAGGAAACAATGAGCAGTTCTTC.

This chain uses TRBV9 with TRBJ2-7; possibly TRBD1 for D (5 bases). Germline V CDR1 and CDR2: SGDLS, YYNGEE. The ends were cut back, 0 bases at V and 4 bases at J, with 11 bases in the middle. This CDR3 contains 14 residues. The CDR3 DNA reads TGTGCCAGCAGCGTAGACCAGGGTTGGTACGAGCAGTACTTC. It encodes CASSVDQGWYEQYF.

The chain is built from TRBV30 and TRBJ1-3; D perhaps matches TRBD1 (6 bases). V was pared by 0 bases and J by 1 base, with 10 bases between. Germline CDR1 and CDR2: GTSNPN and SVGIG (reference sequence). The CDR3 covers 15 residues. The CDR3 DNA sequence: TGTGCCTGGAGTGTAGGGGGGGGTTCTGGAAACACCATATATTTT. Its protein is CAWSVGGGSGNTIYF.

The chain employs TRBV28 and TRBJ1-5; D is unclear. Germline V gene lookup returns CDR1 MDHEN and CDR2 SYDVKM. V dropped 0 bases and J dropped 2 bases, with 8 bases sitting between them. The CDR3 runs 15 residues. In nucleotides, the CDR3 is TGTGCCAGCAGTTTATGGGGCGATGGCAATCAGCCCCAGCATTTT. It encodes CASSLWGDGNQPQHF.

The rearrangement links TRBV18 to TRBJ2-5; 8 positions agree with TRBD1. The CDR3 totals 18 residues. V trimming: 2 bases; J trimming: 0 bases; junction bases outside the gene matches: 11. CDR1 is KGHSH, CDR2 LQKENI, per germline. The CDR3 here is CASSPEAGGTGNQETQYF. The CDR3 region has the DNA TGTGCCAGCTCACCAGAAGCAGGAGGGACAGGTAACCAAGAGACCCAGTACTTC.

V is TRBV7-9 and J is TRBJ1-2, with D tentatively TRBD1 (5 bases). The CDR3 runs 12 residues. Trimming removed 1 base at V and 10 bases at J, with 10 bases between. Germline V gene sequence: CDR1 SEHNR, CDR2 FQNEAQ (reference sequence). Written as DNA, the CDR3 is TGTGCCAGCAGCTTAGATGGAGGGGACTACACCTTC. The encoded protein is CASSLDGGDYTF.

V is TRBV6-5 and J is TRBJ2-7; 11 bases agree with TRBD1. Unmatched junction bases numbered 9, after V lost 7 bases and J lost 7 bases. Germline V lookup: CDR1 MNHEY, CDR2 SVGAGI. The CDR3 is made up of 14 amino acids. This CDR3 reads CASTYGDRGSEQYF. In DNA, the CDR3 is TGTGCCAGCACCTACGGGGACAGGGGGTCGGAGCAGTACTTC.

DNA for the CDR3: TGTGCCAGCAGTTCCCCAAGTGGGGGACTCCGGCAAGAGACCCAGTACTTC. It is translated as CASSSPSGGLRQETQYF. The rearrangement uses TRBV28 and TRBJ2-5, with D maybe TRBD2 (6 bases). Deletions cut 4 bases from V and 2 bases from J, with 20 bases between. The CDR3 has 17 amino acids. Germline CDR1 and CDR2: MDHEN and SYDVKM.

This chain joins TRBV19 and TRBJ1-3, with no clear D. The CDR3 runs to 13 residues. CDR1 is LNHDA, CDR2 SQIVND, per germline (reference sequence). The germline V and J ends were trimmed by 6 bases and 0 bases, with 6 bases remaining between them. The CDR3 nucleotides read TGTGCCAGTAGGAGGGACTCTGGAAACACCATATATTTT. Its protein is CASRRDSGNTIYF. Looking up the rest from reference TRBV19 and TRBJ1-3 gives the full variable domain: DGGITQSPKYLFRKEGQNVTLSCEQNLNHDAMYWYRQDPGQGLRLIYYSQIVNDFQKGDIAEGYSVSREKKESFPLTVTSAQKNPTAFYLCASRRDSGNTIYFGEGSWLTVV.

The V gene is TRBV4-2, the J gene TRBJ2-7; maybe TRBD2 (6 bases). Deletions cut 0 bases from V and 1 base from J, with 13 bases between. Looked up from germline, CDR1 is LGHNA and CDR2 is YNFKEQ. This CDR3 spans 16 amino acids. CDR3 region: CASSQDISGLSYEQYF. DNA of the CDR3: TGTGCCAGCAGCCAAGATATTAGCGGCTTGTCCTACGAGCAGTACTTC.

V gene TRBV19 combines with J gene TRBJ2-1; a possible D gene is TRBD1 (6 bases). This CDR3 is built from 14 residues. Germline V gives CDR1 LNHDA, CDR2 SQIVND (reference sequence). Trimming removed 5 bases from V and 6 bases from J, with 14 bases in between. The CDR3 protein is CASSRTLDSNEQFF. In DNA form, the CDR3 reads TGTGCCAGTAGTCGAACGCTGGACAGCAATGAGCAGTTCTTC.

CDR3 bases: TGTGCCAGCAGCTTATACCATATCGGCGGCCCAAGGACCGGGGAGCTGTTTTTT. It specifies CASSLYHIGGPRTGELFF. The chain couples TRBV7-8 to TRBJ2-2; no clear D. Looked up from germline, CDR1 is SGHVS and CDR2 is FQNEAQ. Trimming pared 2 bases from V and 5 bases from J, leaving 21 bases between. The CDR3 totals 18 residues.

The CDR3 reads CSVDREGVTEAFF. The DNA of the CDR3 is TGCAGCGTTGACAGGGAGGGGGTCACTGAAGCTTTCTTT. This chain uses TRBV29-1 with TRBJ1-1, with D possibly being TRBD1 (6 bases). Trimming left V 3 bases short and J 4 bases short, with 12 bases between. Germline CDR1 and CDR2: SQVTM and ANQGSEA. The CDR3 is 13 amino acids. The full variable domain, its missing parts supplied by reference TRBV29-1 and TRBJ1-1, is SAVISQKPSRDICQRGTSLTIQCQVDSQVTMMFWYRQQPGQSLTLIATANQGSEATYESGFVIDKFPISRPNLTFSTLTVSNMSPEDSSIYLCSVDREGVTEAFFGQGTRLTVV.

This clone has just one count. The CDR3 DNA is TGTGCCAGCAGCTTCGACAGGGGGGAGGTCATTCAGTACTTC. Translation gives CASSFDRGEVIQYF. This rearrangement joins TRBV7-2 to TRBJ2-4, with 9 bases identical to TRBD1. The CDR3 loop spans 14 amino acids. Trimming cost V 3 bases and J 9 bases; bases outside gene matches: 6. Germline assignment: CDR1 SGHTA and CDR2 FQGNSA.

This rearrangement joins TRBV28 to TRBJ1-2; 9 bases are a match to TRBD1. The length of the CDR3 is 16 residues. The V and J ends lost 8 bases and 2 bases, in that order; junction bases with no gene match: 12. The germline V gene encodes CDR1 MDHEN and CDR2 SYDVKM. CDR3 nucleotides: TGTGCCAGCTCATCAGCGTACAGGGGGCCGAACTATGGCTACACCTTC. This sequence encodes CASSSAYRGPNYGYTF.

This chain links TRBV20-1 with TRBJ2-1, with 7 bases lining up with TRBD1. Germline trimming cut 3 bases from V and 9 bases from J; bases unmatched to any gene: 2. The CDR3 extends over 11 amino acids. CDR1 and CDR2 (germline): DFQATT, SNEGSKA (reference sequence). Here the CDR3 reads CSASRGSEQFF. CDR3 DNA sequence: TGCAGTGCTAGCAGGGGGAGTGAGCAGTTCTTC.

The J gene is TRBJ1-6, the V gene TRBV5-1, with 8 bases identical to TRBD1. Germline values: CDR1 SGHRS, CDR2 YFSETQ. CDR3 length: 14 amino acids. Trimming took 0 bases from V and 10 from J; bases not matched to a gene: 3. The CDR3 coding sequence is TGCGCCAGCAGCTTGGTGGACAGGGAATCACCCCTCCACTTT. Amino acid sequence: CASSLVDRESPLHF. The entire variable domain, with the rest obtained from reference TRBV5-1 and TRBJ1-6, is as follows: KAGVTQTPRYLIKTRGQQVTLSCSPISGHRSVSWYQQTPGQGLQFLFEYFSETQRNKGNFPGRFSGRQFSNSRSEMNVSTLELGDSALYLCASSLVDRESPLHFGNGTRLTVT.

This CDR3 is CAWDSKKNTGELFF. CDR3 sequence (DNA): TGTGCCTGGGACAGCAAAAAGAACACCGGGGAGCTGTTTTTT. V and J are TRBV30 and TRBJ2-2; the D gene is possibly TRBD1 (5 bases). The germline V gene encodes CDR1 GTSNPN and CDR2 SVGIG (reference sequence). The length of the CDR3 is 14 residues. Trimming removed 5 bases at V and 1 base at J, with 11 bases between.

The rearrangement joins TRBV30 to TRBJ2-1; TRBD1 agrees at 7 bases. V was pared by 2 bases and J by 1 base, with 8 bases of the junction left unmatched. The CDR3 covers 16 residues. Germline V gene data show CDR1 as GTSNPN and CDR2 as SVGIG (reference sequence). This CDR3 is CAWSRRDRASYNEQFF. The CDR3 DNA sequence: TGTGCCTGGAGTCGACGAGACAGGGCGTCCTACAATGAGCAGTTCTTC.

The CDR3 DNA sequence: TGCGCCAGCAGCCTACGCATTGTCGGGGAAGGGTCACCCCTCCACTTT. This gives the protein CASSLRIVGEGSPLHF. The gene calls are TRBV5-1 and TRBJ1-6; D ambiguous. The CDR3 is 16 residues long. Germline-derived CDR1 and CDR2 are SGHRS and YFSETQ. The V gene lost 4 bases and the J gene lost 10 bases, with 21 bases spanning the gap.